This T cell receptor (beta chain) was profiled in a study of shared clonotypes between healthy human individuals (dated by TCRdb to about 2020). Looking at the study overall: Three men and two women, aged 18 to 49 years, made up the cohort. For each donor, three plates each were used for CD4 naive and CD4 memory, two plates were used for CD8 naive, and one plate was used for CD8 memory. The study deeply sequenced blood TCR repertoires of about 5 healthy adults to estimate repertoire size and the extent of clonotype sharing between individuals. To increase sequencing depth and limit assay-specific biases, different laboratories used diverse techniques to prepare libraries and sequence TCR repertoires. Per donor, leukapheresis produced somewhere between about 0.8 and 9 billion PBMCs. Study-wide conclusions, independent of this receptor: Higher generation probabilities were observed for clonotypes shared by all four sorted-subset donors than for non-shared clonotypes. Estimated clonotype richness was generally larger for naive than for memory subsets. Pairwise subsampling indicated that sequencing depth was expected to affect the degree of clonotype sharing among donors. Sampling was limited to blood, and TCR repertoires in tissue likely differ from TCR repertoires in blood. Sharing across several donors was observed for approximately 4.6% of naive CD4, 3.5% of naive CD8, 2.3% of memory CD4, and about 0.38% of memory CD8 clonotypes. The small number of donors limited the genetic and exposure-history diversity represented. Incomplete sequencing was indicated by rarefaction of sorted-subset datasets, despite the large sequencing depth.

The germline V end is reduced by 6 bases and the J end by 5 bases; junction bases left unmatched: 7. The CDR3 starts with the cysteine, ends with the phenylalanine, and has 15 residues. CDR3 DNA is the only sequence kept; it has 45 bases, read in frame from the first base. The CDR1 and CDR2 encoded by the germline V gene are SNHLY and FYNNEI. Healthy HIV-negative adults with no recently reported acute infections or vaccinations were included as donors. All donors were Caucasian adults living in Nashville, Tennessee, USA. CD4+ T cells were enriched by magnetic negative selection, after which naive cells were positively selected on CD45RA and the negative fraction was taken as the memory subset. Blood was collected by leukapheresis, and PBMCs were isolated by Ficoll-Histopaque density gradient centrifugation and then cryopreserved in liquid nitrogen vapor phase. Purity and quantity of every magnetically sorted T cell population were checked by analytical flow cytometry. Each sorted fraction had its genomic DNA isolated and then quantified by UV absorbance on a Nanodrop 2000c.

TCR CDR3 regions were amplified from genomic DNA by multiplex PCR using the deep immunoSEQ assay. Genomic DNA extracted from each cell subset was distributed evenly over all wells of several immunoSEQ 96-well plates, and each plate served as one replicate. For sorted subsets, approximately 200 ng of genomic DNA, equivalent to 30,000 or so T cell genomes, went into each replicate PCR. Purified libraries were measured with a Qubit 3.0 fluorometer, size-checked on a Bioanalyzer 2100, and measured again with the KAPA Library Quantification kit. Every immunoSEQ 96-well plate was sequenced on a separate single-read 150-cycle Illumina NextSeq 550 flow cell. Per the source publication's procedure: The immunoSEQ output contained only junctional sequences without quality scores, so filtering could not match that applied to full-length reads. Sequences were annotated with PyIR, a Python wrapper for IgBLAST v1.9, and V/J genes and CDR3 were assigned using IMGT germline references. Any read was removed if the V/J assignment was weak (E-value above 1e-6), the CDR3 was missing, or the read contained stop codons, out-of-frame junctions, or ambiguous translated residues. V3J clonotypes were defined as sequences sharing the same inferred V gene, J gene, and CDR3 amino acid sequence. Percentage overlap between repertoires was calculated by dividing the number of shared unique clonotypes by the size of the smaller repertoire. Three approaches were used to assess repertoire richness: RTK rarefaction, the Chao1 estimator, and Recon v2.1 estimates of unobserved clonotypes. Generation probabilities were computed with OLGA for all TCRbeta clonotypes obtained by the gDNA method from several donors. TCRdb re-hosts the immuneACCESS table, in-frame sequences only. Its copies lack some clones; in the studies checked, an unresolved V gene accounts for under half of them, and the cause for the rest is not known. V and J calls and clone size follow that table, whereas D and trimming were derived from the DNA. The sample data list roughly 2,300,000 clones, and around 90% of these were observed just once. The top ten clones comprise about 0.41% of the sample.

About this clone itself: This clone's antigen is unknown. No much larger clone is present one base from it, and per-base qualities are unavailable.

The sequenced sample consisted of naive CD4+ T cells from PBMCs. The cell subset or site label corresponds to: CD45RA+ positively selected. This receptor was taken from a man aged 18 to 29 in good health. Some clones in this sample may be carry-over from other donors' samples. Recombination connected TRBV2 to TRBJ2-5, and TRBD2 aligns with 12 junction nucleotides. The base sequence is TGTGCCAGCAGCTCCACTAGCGGGAGGTTGGAGACCCAGTACTTC. It specifies CASSSTSGRLETQYF.